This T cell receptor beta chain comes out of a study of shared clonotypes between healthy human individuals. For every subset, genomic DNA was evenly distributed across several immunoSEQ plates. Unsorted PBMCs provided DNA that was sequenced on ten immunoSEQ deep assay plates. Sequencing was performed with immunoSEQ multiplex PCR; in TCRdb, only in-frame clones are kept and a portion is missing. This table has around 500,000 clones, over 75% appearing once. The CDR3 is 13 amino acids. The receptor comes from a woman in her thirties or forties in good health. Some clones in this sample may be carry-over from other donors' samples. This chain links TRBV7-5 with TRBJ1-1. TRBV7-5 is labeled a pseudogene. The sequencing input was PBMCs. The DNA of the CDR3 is TGTGCCAGCAGCTCCCAGAGAGGTCGGGAAGCTTTCTTT. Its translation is CASSSQRGREAFF.